The 9 T cell receptor beta chains below were found in one sample sequenced in a study of blood T cells in healthy people across ages. A J-beta primer mix and a sample-barcoded 5' primer were used in a second PCR of about 7 to 11 cycles. One entry per CDR3 protein, called by TCRdb with MiXCR from the 5' RACE reads. This sample has 800,000 to 900,000 distinct CDR3 sequences, with under 80% found just once. Specimen: blood. All receptors derive from a man aged 25-45 years in good health.

The chain is built from TRBV7-2 and TRBJ1-4; D remains ambiguous. Germline loops: CDR1 SGHTA, CDR2 FQGNSA. The CDR3 contains 15 residues. V lost 1 base and J 4 bases, leaving 10 bases between the germline ends. The CDR3 DNA is TGTGCCAGCAGCTTAGTATTGGCTTTTAATGAAAAACTGTTTTTT. It encodes CASSLVLAFNEKLFF.

The rearrangement joins TRBV9 to TRBJ2-1; 11 nucleotides line up with TRBD1. The CDR3 runs to 15 residues. From germline, CDR1 is SGDLS and CDR2 YYNGEE. V shed 0 bases and J 6 bases; nucleotides not matched to a gene: 2. CDR3 protein: CASSVAGTGGNEQFF. CDR3 coding DNA: TGTGCCAGCAGCGTAGCCGGGACAGGGGGCAATGAGCAGTTCTTC.

As regards this clonotype: A much larger clone differs by one base, so this may be a read error. The V gene is TRBV10-3, the J gene TRBJ2-7; D is unclear. Germline CDR1 is ENHRY and CDR2 is SYGVKD. The CDR3 totals 16 residues. In nucleotides, the CDR3 is TGTGCCATCAGTGAGTCGAGCCTCCTGAGCTCCGACGAGCAGTACTTC. This gives the protein CAISESSLLSSDEQYF.

This clonotype was observed at least ten times. Here the CDR3 DNA reads TGTGCCAGCAGTAATCTAATCCATGAGCAGTTCTTC. Translating gives CASSNLIHEQFF. V and J are TRBV6-2 or TRBV6-3 and TRBJ2-1, with D unresolved. Trimming cost V 5 bases and J 8 bases, with 10 bases left between them. Germline CDR1 reads MNHEY; CDR2 reads SVGEGT. The CDR3 runs to 12 residues.

The sample holds one count of this clonotype. V gene TRBV7-2 combines with J gene TRBJ1-6, with D hard to call. The CDR3 is 17 amino acids. V lost 1 base, J lost 0 bases, and 10 bases lay in between. Germline CDR1 is SGHTA and CDR2 is FQGNSA. The chain's CDR3 is CASSLVAARSYNSPLHF. In DNA form, the CDR3 reads TGTGCCAGCAGCTTAGTGGCAGCACGCTCCTATAATTCACCCCTCCACTTT.

CDR3 sequence reads: CASSLVGPAQETQYF. The CDR3 DNA reads TGTGCCAGCAGCTTAGTGGGCCCGGCCCAAGAGACCCAGTACTTC. The chain joins TRBV7-2 to TRBJ2-5, with D unresolved. V was shortened by 1 base and J by 1 base, with 10 bases between the two germline ends. The CDR3 contains 15 residues. Germline-derived CDR1 and CDR2 are SGHTA and FQGNSA.

The chain carries TRBV20-1 and TRBJ1-2; TRBD1 is a possible D gene (5 bases). CDR3 length: 11 residues. CDR1 is DFQATT and CDR2 is SNEGSKA in the germline V gene (reference sequence). Trimming pared 6 bases from V and 6 bases from J, leaving 11 bases between. The CDR3 loop reads CSAGREDGYTF. The CDR3 nucleotides are TGCAGTGCGGGCAGGGAGGATGGCTACACCTTC.

The chain carries TRBV7-9 and TRBJ1-2; D possibly corresponds to TRBD1 (6 bases). The germline CDR1 and CDR2 sequences are SEHNR and FQNEAQ (reference sequence). V was pared by 4 bases and J by 5 bases, with 17 bases between. The CDR3 runs to 15 residues. The CDR3, as DNA: TGTGCCAGCAGCTACGACGGCAGGGGAGTTTATGGCTACACCTTC. Its translation: CASSYDGRGVYGYTF. The full variable domain, rest sourced from reference TRBV7-9 and TRBJ1-2, is DTGVSQNPRHKITKRGQNVTFRCDPISEHNRLYWYRQTLGQGPEFLTYFQNEAQLEKSRLLSDRFSAERPKGSFSTLEIQRTEQGDSAMYLCASSYDGRGVYGYTFGSGTRLTVV.

This clonotype was recorded a few times. The V and J genes are TRBV7-2 and TRBJ2-3; perhaps D is TRBD1 or TRBD2 (5 bases each). V was clipped by 1 base and J by 2 bases, with 10 bases between them. Germline CDR1 reads SGHTA; CDR2 reads FQGNSA. The CDR3 is 15 residues long. CDR3 loop: CASSLVTGHTDTQYF. CDR3 nucleotide sequence: TGTGCCAGCAGCTTAGTGACGGGGCACACAGATACGCAGTATTTT.